This TCR beta chain was sequenced for a study of T cells in Graves' hyperthyroidism and ophthalmopathy. RNA transcripts were the template for amplifying TCR beta CDR3 regions. In the first-round RT-PCR of the TCR CDR3, the HTBI primer set was used. Using its own MiXCR run on the multiplex PCR reads, TCRdb lists one record per CDR3 protein. This table has about 360,000 distinct CDR3 sequences, roughly 13% appearing once. This clonotype was detected ten times or more. V gave up 6 bases and J gave up 1 base, with 6 bases separating them. CDR3 length equals 12 residues. The germline CDR1 and CDR2 sequences are SNHLY and FYNNEI.

Source material: blood. The clonotype was recovered from a woman aged 18-30 years with Graves' hyperthyroidism. This chain connects TRBV2 to TRBJ1-2; D gene ambiguous. The CDR3 reads CASSVDNYGYTF. The CDR3 DNA follows: TGTGCCAGCAGCGTCGATAACTATGGCTACACCTTC.